This is a list of T cell receptor beta chains from one sample in a study of blood T cell repertoires in COVID-19. The table came from immunoSEQ multiplex PCR; TCRdb's copy has only in-frame clones and leaves some out. The sample holds fewer than 80,000 clones, 70% to 75% seen once. The material sequenced was peripheral blood. The receptors stem from a man aged 55 to 69 with acute or convalescent COVID-19. The CDR3 runs from the conserved cysteine through the conserved F or W. D genes are given only for firm matches. Not every row has a clone size; where given, it reads once, few, many or a size class.

TGTGCCAGCAGCTTCATGACAGGGGTCCAAGAGACCCAGTACTTC,CASSFMTGVQETQYF,TRBD1,TRBJ2-5,TRBV7-3,once
TGTGCCAGCAGTCCCGCGGGACAGGCGGTTAACACAGATACGCAGTATTTT,CASSPAGQAVNTDTQYF,TRBD1,TRBJ2-3,TRBV28,.
TGTGCCAGCAGTGAAGACAGAGAGACCCAGTACTTC,CASSEDRETQYF,.,TRBJ2-5,TRBV6-1,.
TGTGCCAGCATCGCCGGGACAGGGGATCAAGAGACCCAGTACTTC,CASIAGTGDQETQYF,TRBD1,TRBJ2-5,TRBV28,few
TGTGCCAGCAGTTTGGGTGGGGGACAGCCTAATCAGCCCCAGCATTTT,CASSLGGGQPNQPQHF,TRBD1,TRBJ1-5,TRBV28,.
TGTGCCACCAGCAGAGCCGGGACAGGGGCAATCGAGCAGTACTTC,CATSRAGTGAIEQYF,TRBD1,TRBJ2-7,TRBV15,.
TGTGCCAGCAGTTCAATGGGGTTTAGACAGGGGGCCGGCGGCTACACCTTC,CASSSMGFRQGAGGYTF,TRBD1,TRBJ1-2,TRBV28,few
TGTGCCAGCAGCTTGGGACAGGGGAACTCACCCCTCCACTTT,CASSLGQGNSPLHF,TRBD1,TRBJ1-6,TRBV5-8,.
TGTGCCACCTCAGCGGTGGTGCTAGCGGGAGGTTATGAGACCCAGTACTTC,CATSAVVLAGGYETQYF,TRBD2,TRBJ2-5,TRBV19,.
TGTGCCAGCAGACGAATCCGGGACACCCTCCCCGGGGAGCTGTTTTTT,CASRRIRDTLPGELFF,.,TRBJ2-2,TRBV11-2,.
TGCGCCAGCAGCTCCCCTCCAGGTCTCGGGGTGAACACTGAAGCTTTCTTT,CASSSPPGLGVNTEAFF,.,TRBJ1-1,TRBV5-1,.
TGTGCCAGCAGCTTAGACGGAGGATACAATGAGCAGTTCTTC,CASSLDGGYNEQFF,.,TRBJ2-1,TRBV11-3,.
TGTGCCAGCAGTGAAACGGGGGGAACTAATGAAAAACTGTTTTTT,CASSETGGTNEKLFF,.,TRBJ1-4,TRBV6-1,.
TGCGCCAGCACCTCAGGTCTCCGTGGCTACACCTTC,CASTSGLRGYTF,.,TRBJ1-2,TRBV23-1,.
TGCGCCAGCAGCTTGGAACAAACAGGTGAAAAACTGTTTTTT,CASSLEQTGEKLFF,.,TRBJ1-4,TRBV5-1,.
TGTGCCAGCAGCTCCTCGGGGGGGACTGTGAATGAGCAGTTCTTC,CASSSSGGTVNEQFF,TRBD2,TRBJ2-1,TRBV11-2,.
TGTGCCTGGCGGGTTGGCACGTATGGCTACACCTTC,CAWRVGTYGYTF,.,TRBJ1-2,TRBV30,.
TGTGCCTGGAGTGTACGGGGGGCCATCGGGGGTGAGCAGTACTTC,CAWSVRGAIGGEQYF,.,TRBJ2-7,TRBV30,.
TGTGCCAGCAGTCAAATTAGGACTCCCAGCTTGGAGACCCAGTACTTC,CASSQIRTPSLETQYF,.,TRBJ2-5,TRBV7-6,once
TGTGCCAGTAGTGACTGGACTAGTATAGGCTTGAGCACCGGGGAGCTGTTTTTT,CASSDWTSIGLSTGELFF,TRBD2,TRBJ2-2,TRBV19,.
TGTGCCAGTAGTATTGCGGGGGGCGGGGAGACCCAGTACTTC,CASSIAGGGETQYF,TRBD2,TRBJ2-5,TRBV19,few
TGTGCCAGCAGCCGAAACGGGGGGGTCTCTGGAAACACCATATATTTT,CASSRNGGVSGNTIYF,.,TRBJ1-3,TRBV11-2,medium-sized
TGTGCCAGCAGTTTAGGACAGGGTGGGAGCTCCTATAATTCACCCCTCCACTTT,CASSLGQGGSSYNSPLHF,TRBD1,TRBJ1-6,TRBV28,.
TGTGCCAGCAGTTTGATCACTAGCGGTCACGGCGAGCAGTTCTTC,CASSLITSGHGEQFF,TRBD2,TRBJ2-1,TRBV27,.
TGTGCCAGCAGCCTAACCGCCGGGACAGGGCCTGAGCAGTTCTTC,CASSLTAGTGPEQFF,TRBD1,TRBJ2-1,TRBV9,.
TGTGCCAGTAGTACGACAGTGACTAATTCACCCCTCCACTTT,CASSTTVTNSPLHF,.,TRBJ1-6,TRBV19,.
TGTGCCACCAGCAGAGATCTGGGTCCCGGGGGGGAGACCCAGTACTTC,CATSRDLGPGGETQYF,TRBD2,TRBJ2-5,TRBV15,.
TGCAGCGTTGAATACATCCGTGGTCATAGGGACAGGGCTGATGAGACCCAGTACTTC,CSVEYIRGHRDRADETQYF,TRBD1,TRBJ2-5,TRBV29-1,.
TGTGCCAGTAGTGCCGGGACAGGGGGTGCGAACACTGAAGCTTTCTTT,CASSAGTGGANTEAFF,TRBD1,TRBJ1-1,TRBV19,.
TGTGCCAGTAGTACAGCGGGAGGCCCTTCCTACAATGAGCAGTTCTTC,CASSTAGGPSYNEQFF,TRBD2,TRBJ2-1,TRBV19,.
TGTGCCAGCTCACCACCGGGACTAGCGAATCGCCAAGAGACCCAGTACTTC,CASSPPGLANRQETQYF,TRBD2,TRBJ2-5,TRBV18,.
TGTGCCAGCAGCGCGCGCAGTGGGCTGGGGGAGCTGTTTTTT,CASSARSGLGELFF,.,TRBJ2-2,TRBV7-2,few
TGTGCCAGCAGTTTCGGCAGAATCGGGAGGTGGAGCACAGATACGCAGTATTTT,CASSFGRIGRWSTDTQYF,TRBD2,TRBJ2-3,TRBV27,once